This record looks at one TCR beta chain sequence and its context. The assay was immunoSEQ multiplex PCR, and TCRdb's table has in-frame clones only and misses some. The table records around 1.5 million clones, nearly 99% of them present only once. The data originate from a study of shared clonotypes between healthy human individuals. Germline lookup yields CDR1 SEHNR and CDR2 FQNEAQ (reference sequence). Trimming cost V 5 bases and J 2 bases, with 10 bases left between them. This CDR3 has 15 residues. Nashville, Tennessee was home to all donors, who were Caucasian adults. The material sequenced was naive CD4+ T cells sorted from blood. Subset noted: CD45RA+ positively selected. This sequence joins TRBV7-9 and TRBJ2-6; D is ambiguous. This TCR came from a man aged 25 to 40 in good health. CDR3 DNA sequence: TGTGCCAGCAGCCCAGGCTTACCTGGGGCCAACGTCCTGACTTTC. Amino acid sequence: CASSPGLPGANVLTF.